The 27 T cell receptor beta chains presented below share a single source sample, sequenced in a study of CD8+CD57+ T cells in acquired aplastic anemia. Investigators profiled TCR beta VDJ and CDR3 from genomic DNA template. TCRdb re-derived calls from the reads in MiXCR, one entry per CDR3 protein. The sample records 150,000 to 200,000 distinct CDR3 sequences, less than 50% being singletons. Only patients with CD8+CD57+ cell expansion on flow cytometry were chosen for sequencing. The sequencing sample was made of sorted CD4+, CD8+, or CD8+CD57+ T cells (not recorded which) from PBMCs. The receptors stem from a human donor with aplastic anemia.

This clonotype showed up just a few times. CDR3 bases: TGTGCCACCCGGGCGGTAGGCGAGCAGTACTTC. This codes for CATRAVGEQYF. The gene calls are TRBV2 and TRBJ2-7; no clear D. The CDR3 has 11 residues. From germline, CDR1 is SNHLY and CDR2 FYNNEI. The V and J ends lost 10 bases and 6 bases respectively, with 13 bases between them.

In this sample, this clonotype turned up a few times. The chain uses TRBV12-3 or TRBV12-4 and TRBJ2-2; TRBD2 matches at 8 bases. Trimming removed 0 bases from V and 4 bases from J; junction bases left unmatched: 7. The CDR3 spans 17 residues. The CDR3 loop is CASSLAPGLGGTGELFF. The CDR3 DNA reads TGTGCCAGCAGTTTAGCCCCGGGACTAGGTGGCACCGGGGAGCTGTTTTTT.

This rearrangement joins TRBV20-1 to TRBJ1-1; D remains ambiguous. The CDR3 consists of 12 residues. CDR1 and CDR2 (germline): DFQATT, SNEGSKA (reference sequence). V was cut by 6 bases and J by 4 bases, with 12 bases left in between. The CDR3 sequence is CSARREGTEAFF. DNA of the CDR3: TGCAGTGCACGTAGGGAGGGCACTGAAGCTTTCTTT.

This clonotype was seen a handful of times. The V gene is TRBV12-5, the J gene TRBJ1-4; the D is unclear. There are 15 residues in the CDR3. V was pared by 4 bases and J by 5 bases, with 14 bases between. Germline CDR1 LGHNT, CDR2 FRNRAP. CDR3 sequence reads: CASGSDPFGNEKLFF. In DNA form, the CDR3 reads TGTGCTAGTGGTTCGGACCCCTTTGGAAATGAAAAACTGTTTTTT.

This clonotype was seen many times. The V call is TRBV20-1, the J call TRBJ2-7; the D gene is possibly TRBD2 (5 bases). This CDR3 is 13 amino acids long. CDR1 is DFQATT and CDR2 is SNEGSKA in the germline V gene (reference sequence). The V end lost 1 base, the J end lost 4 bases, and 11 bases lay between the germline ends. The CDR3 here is CSARVGLRYEQYF. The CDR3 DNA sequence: TGCAGTGCTAGAGTAGGACTTAGATACGAGCAGTACTTC.

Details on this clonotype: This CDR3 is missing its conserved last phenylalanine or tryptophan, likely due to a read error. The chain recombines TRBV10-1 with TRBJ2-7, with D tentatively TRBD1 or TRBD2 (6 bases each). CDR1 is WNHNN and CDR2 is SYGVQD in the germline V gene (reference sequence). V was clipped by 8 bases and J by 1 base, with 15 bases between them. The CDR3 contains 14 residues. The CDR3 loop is CASLEGTQSYEQYC. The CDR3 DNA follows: TGCGCCAGCTTGGAGGGGACACAATCCTACGAGCAGTACTGC.

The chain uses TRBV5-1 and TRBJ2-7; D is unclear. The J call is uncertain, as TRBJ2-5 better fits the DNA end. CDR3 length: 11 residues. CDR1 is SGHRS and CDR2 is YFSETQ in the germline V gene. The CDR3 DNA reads TGCGCCAGCAGCTTGGCGTCGACCCAGTACTTC. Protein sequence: CASSLASTQYF.

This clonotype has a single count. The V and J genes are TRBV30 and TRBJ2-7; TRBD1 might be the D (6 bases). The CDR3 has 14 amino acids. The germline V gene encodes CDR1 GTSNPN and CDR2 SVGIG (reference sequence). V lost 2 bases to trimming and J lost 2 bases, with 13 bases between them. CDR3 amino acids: CAWSPGQPPYEQYF. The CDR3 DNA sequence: TGTGCCTGGAGTCCCGGACAGCCTCCCTACGAGCAGTACTTC.

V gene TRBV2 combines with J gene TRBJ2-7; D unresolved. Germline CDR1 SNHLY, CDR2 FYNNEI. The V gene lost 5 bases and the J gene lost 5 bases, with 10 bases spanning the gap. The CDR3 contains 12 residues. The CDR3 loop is CASSKNLHEQYF. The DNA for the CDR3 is TGTGCCAGCAGTAAAAACCTCCACGAGCAGTACTTC.

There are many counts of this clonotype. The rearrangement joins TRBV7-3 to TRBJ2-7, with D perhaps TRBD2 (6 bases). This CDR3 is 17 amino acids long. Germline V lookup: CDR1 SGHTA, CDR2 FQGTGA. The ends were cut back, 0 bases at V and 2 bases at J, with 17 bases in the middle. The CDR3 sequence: CASSLTPTGRGTYEQYF. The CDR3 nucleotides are TGTGCCAGCAGCTTAACGCCGACGGGACGGGGGACCTACGAGCAGTACTTC.

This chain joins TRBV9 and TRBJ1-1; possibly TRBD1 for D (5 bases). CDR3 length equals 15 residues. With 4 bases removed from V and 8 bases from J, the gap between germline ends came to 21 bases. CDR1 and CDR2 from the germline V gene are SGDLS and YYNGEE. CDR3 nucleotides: TGTGCCAGCAGCCCCCACAGGTCCTTACTGAGCGAAGCTTTCTTT. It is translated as CASSPHRSLLSEAFF. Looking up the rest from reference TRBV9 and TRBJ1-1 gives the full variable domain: DSGVTQTPKHLITATGQRVTLRCSPRSGDLSVYWYQQSLDQGLQFLIQYYNGEERAKGNILERFSAQQFPDLHSELNLSSLELGDSALYFCASSPHRSLLSEAFFGQGTRLTVV.

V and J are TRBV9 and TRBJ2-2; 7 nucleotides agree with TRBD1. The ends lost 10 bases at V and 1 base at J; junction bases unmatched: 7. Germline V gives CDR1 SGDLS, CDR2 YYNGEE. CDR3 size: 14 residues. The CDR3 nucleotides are TGTGCCCGCGCTACAGGGGTGAACACCGGGGAGCTGTTTTTT. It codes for CARATGVNTGELFF.

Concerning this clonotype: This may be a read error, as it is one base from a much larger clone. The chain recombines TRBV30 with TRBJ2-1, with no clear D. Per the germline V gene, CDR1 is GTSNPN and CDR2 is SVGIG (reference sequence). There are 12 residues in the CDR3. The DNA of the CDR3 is TGTGCCTGGAGTGTACAACAAGATGAGCAGCTCTTC. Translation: CAWSVQQDEQLF. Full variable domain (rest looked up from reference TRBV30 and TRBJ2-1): SQTIHQWPATLVQPVGSPLSLECTVEGTSNPNLYWYRQAAGRGLQLLFYSVGIGQISSEVPQNLSASRPQDRQFILSSKKLLLSDSGFYLCAWSVQQDEQLFGPGTRLTVL.

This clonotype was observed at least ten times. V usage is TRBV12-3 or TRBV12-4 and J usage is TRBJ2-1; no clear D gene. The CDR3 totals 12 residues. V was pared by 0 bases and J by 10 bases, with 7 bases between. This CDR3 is CASSLALSEQFF. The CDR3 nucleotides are TGTGCCAGCAGTTTAGCGCTGTCGGAGCAGTTCTTC.

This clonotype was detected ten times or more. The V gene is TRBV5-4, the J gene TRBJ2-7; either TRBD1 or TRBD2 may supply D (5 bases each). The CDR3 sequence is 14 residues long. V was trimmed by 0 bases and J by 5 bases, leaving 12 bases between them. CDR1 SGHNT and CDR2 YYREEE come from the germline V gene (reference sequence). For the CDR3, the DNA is TGTGCCAGCAGCTTGGGAGGGGTTCGGAACGAGCAGTACTTC. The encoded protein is CASSLGGVRNEQYF.

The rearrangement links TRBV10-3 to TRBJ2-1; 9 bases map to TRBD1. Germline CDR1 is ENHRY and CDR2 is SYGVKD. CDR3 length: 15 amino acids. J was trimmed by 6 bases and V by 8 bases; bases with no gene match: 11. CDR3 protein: CAIGSGTGTPNEQFF. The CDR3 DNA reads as TGTGCCATCGGCTCCGGGACAGGGACCCCCAATGAGCAGTTCTTC.

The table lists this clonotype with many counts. CDR3: CASSESGLAATDTQYF. CDR3 in DNA: TGCGCCAGCAGTGAGTCAGGACTAGCGGCCACAGATACGCAGTATTTT. The chain has TRBV10-1 and TRBJ2-3; 10 bases are shared with TRBD2. Germline V gives CDR1 WNHNN, CDR2 SYGVQD (reference sequence). V lost 0 bases, J lost 2 bases, and 2 bases stayed unmatched. The CDR3 contains 16 residues.

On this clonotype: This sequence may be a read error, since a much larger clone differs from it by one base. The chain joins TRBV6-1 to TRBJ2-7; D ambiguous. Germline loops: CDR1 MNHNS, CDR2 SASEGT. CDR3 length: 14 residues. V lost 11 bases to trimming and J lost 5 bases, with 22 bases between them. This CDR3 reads CAGTTGARPNEQYF. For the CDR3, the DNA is TGTGCCGGCACCACCGGAGCGAGACCTAACGAGCAGTACTTC.

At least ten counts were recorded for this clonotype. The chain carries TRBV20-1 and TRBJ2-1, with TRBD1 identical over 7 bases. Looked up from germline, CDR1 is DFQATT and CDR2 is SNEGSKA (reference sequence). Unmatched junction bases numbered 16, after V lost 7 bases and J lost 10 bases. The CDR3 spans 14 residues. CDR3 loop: CSVRDSSTRGEQFF. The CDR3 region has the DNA TGCAGTGTCCGGGACAGCTCCACCCGAGGGGAGCAGTTCTTC.

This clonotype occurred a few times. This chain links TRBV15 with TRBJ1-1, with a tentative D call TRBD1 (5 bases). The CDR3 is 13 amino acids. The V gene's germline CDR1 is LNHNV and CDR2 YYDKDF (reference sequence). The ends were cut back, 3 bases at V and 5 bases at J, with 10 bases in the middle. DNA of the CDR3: TGTGCCACCAGCAGTGTCCGGGGGACTGAAGCTTTCTTT. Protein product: CATSSVRGTEAFF. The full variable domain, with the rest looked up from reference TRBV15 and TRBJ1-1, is DAMVIQNPRYQVTQFGKPVTLSCSQTLNHNVMYWYQQKSSQAPKLLFHYYDKDFNNEADTPDNFQSRRPNTSFCFLDIRSPGLGDTAMYLCATSSVRGTEAFFGQGTRLTVV.

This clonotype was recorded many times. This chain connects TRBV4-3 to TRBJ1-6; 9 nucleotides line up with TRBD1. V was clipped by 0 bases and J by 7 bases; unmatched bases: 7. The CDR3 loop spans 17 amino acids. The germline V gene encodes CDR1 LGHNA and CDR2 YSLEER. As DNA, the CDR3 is TGCGCCAGCAGCCAAGATCCGGACAGGGGATCAAATTCACCCCTCCACTTT. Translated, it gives CASSQDPDRGSNSPLHF.

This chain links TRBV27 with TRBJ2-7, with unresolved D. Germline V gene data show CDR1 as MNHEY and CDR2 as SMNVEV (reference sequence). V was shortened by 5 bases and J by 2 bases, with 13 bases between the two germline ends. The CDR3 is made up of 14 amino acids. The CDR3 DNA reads TGTGCCAGCAGTCCACTCGGGCACACCTACGAGCAGTACTTC. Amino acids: CASSPLGHTYEQYF.

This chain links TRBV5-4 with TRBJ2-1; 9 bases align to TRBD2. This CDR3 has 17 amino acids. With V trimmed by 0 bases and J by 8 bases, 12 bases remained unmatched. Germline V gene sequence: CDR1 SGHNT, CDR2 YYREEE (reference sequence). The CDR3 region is CASSLGLAATNPDEQFF. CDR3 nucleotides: TGTGCCAGCAGCTTGGGACTAGCGGCCACCAACCCCGATGAGCAGTTCTTC.

The CDR3 loop reads CAISPGQGSDTQYF. The CDR3 coding sequence is TGTGCCATCAGTCCGGGACAGGGGTCCGATACGCAGTATTTT. The chain uses TRBV10-3 and TRBJ2-3; 10 bases match TRBD1. Trimming removed 5 bases from V and 6 bases from J; junction bases left unmatched: 5. CDR1 is ENHRY and CDR2 is SYGVKD in the germline V gene. The CDR3 is 14 amino acids.

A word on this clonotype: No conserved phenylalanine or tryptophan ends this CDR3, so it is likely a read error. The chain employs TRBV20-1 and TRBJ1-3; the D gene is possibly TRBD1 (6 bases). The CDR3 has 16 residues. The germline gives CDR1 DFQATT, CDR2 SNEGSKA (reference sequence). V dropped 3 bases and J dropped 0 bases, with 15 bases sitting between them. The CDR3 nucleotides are TGCAGTGCTAGCCTACAGGGAAGAGGCTCTGGAAACACCATATATTCT. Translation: CSASLQGRGSGNTIYS.

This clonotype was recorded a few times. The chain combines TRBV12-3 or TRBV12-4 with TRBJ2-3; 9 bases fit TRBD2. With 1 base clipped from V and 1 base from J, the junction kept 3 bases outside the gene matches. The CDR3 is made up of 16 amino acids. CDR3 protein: CASSLGPSGGTDTQYF. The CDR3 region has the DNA TGTGCCAGCAGTTTAGGGCCTAGCGGGGGCACAGATACGCAGTATTTT.

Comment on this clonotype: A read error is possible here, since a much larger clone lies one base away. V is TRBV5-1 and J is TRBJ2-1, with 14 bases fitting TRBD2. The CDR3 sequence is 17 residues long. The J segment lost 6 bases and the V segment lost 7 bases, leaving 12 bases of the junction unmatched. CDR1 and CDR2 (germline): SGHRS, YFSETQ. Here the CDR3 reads CASWKGLAGEPCNEQFF. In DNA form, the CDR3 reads TGCGCCAGCTGGAAGGGACTAGCGGGAGAGCCCTGCAATGAGCAGTTCTTC.